The clone carrying this T cell receptor beta chain has just a few counts. Antigen unknown. This sample stems from a study of T cells in Graves' hyperthyroidism and ophthalmopathy. The junction had 3 bases not matched to a gene; V was cut back by 0 bases and J by 8 bases. There are 13 residues in the CDR3. Germline V CDR1 and CDR2: DFQATT, SNEGSKA (reference sequence). RNA transcripts provided the source from which TCR beta CDR3 regions were amplified. Researchers ran a first-round RT-PCR on the TCR CDR3 using the HTBI primer set. MiXCR, run by TCRdb on the multiplex PCR reads, gives a single entry per CDR3 protein. The repertoire consists of about 380,000 distinct CDR3 sequences, with approximately 15% occurring once and the leading ten covering approximately 9.9%. General study findings and limits: Most thyroid clonotypes that were expanded above 0.001 also turned up in blood.

Based on clinical symptoms, serum thyroxine and TRAb, thyroid ultrasound and orbital computed tomography, diagnoses were reached. Sequenced material: blood. V and J are TRBV20-1 and TRBJ1-4; 7 nucleotides line up with TRBD1. The sequence was obtained from a woman aged 55-70 years with Graves' hyperthyroidism. The CDR3 bases are TGCAGTGCTAGAGACGGGACAGAGGAAAAACTGTTTTTT. Translated: CSARDGTEEKLFF.